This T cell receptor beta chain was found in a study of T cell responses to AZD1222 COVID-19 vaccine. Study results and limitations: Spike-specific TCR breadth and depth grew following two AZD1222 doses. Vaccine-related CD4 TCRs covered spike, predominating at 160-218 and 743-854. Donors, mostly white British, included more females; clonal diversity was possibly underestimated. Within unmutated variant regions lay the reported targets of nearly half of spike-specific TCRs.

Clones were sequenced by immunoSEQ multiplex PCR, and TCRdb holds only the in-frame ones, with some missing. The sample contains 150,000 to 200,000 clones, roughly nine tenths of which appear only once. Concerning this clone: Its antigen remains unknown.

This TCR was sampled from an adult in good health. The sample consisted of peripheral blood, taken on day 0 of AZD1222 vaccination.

Written as DNA, the CDR3 is TGTGCCACCAGTGATCCACTTGCTTCCTACAATGAGCAGTTCTTC. It codes for CATSDPLASYNEQFF. The J gene is TRBJ2-1, the V gene TRBV24-1; D call uncertain. The CDR3 extends over 15 amino acids. V gave up 3 bases and J gave up 1 base, with 9 bases separating them. The germline CDR1 and CDR2 sequences are KGHDR and SFDVKD.